One and the same sample provided the 28 T cell receptor beta chains below, sequenced in a study of blood T cell repertoires in COVID-19. Clones were sequenced by immunoSEQ multiplex PCR, and TCRdb holds only the in-frame ones, with some missing. The table has 200,000 to 250,000 clones, 83% seen once. Sequenced material: peripheral blood. Receptor source: a woman aged 30 to 39 with COVID-19, enrolled during active disease.

This chain joins TRBV6-2 or TRBV6-3 and TRBJ2-7; D not resolved. V lost 0 bases and J 0 bases, leaving 6 bases between the germline ends. Germline V lookup: CDR1 MNHEY, CDR2 SVGEGT. CDR3 size: 14 residues. CDR3 region: CASSYSGFSYEQYF. CDR3 in DNA: TGTGCCAGCAGTTACTCGGGCTTCTCCTACGAGCAGTACTTC.

The rearrangement links TRBV27 to TRBJ1-5; TRBD1 is a possible D gene (6 bases). V shed 4 bases and J shed 5 bases, with 12 bases lying between them. This CDR3 has 14 residues. The germline gives CDR1 MNHEY, CDR2 SMNVEV (reference sequence). The CDR3 DNA is TGTGCCAGCAGTTCCTACTCAGGGGATCAGCCCCAGCATTTT. It is translated as CASSSYSGDQPQHF.

The rearrangement links TRBV5-1 to TRBJ2-3; D gene unclear. Trimming cost V 0 bases and J 6 bases, with 5 bases left between them. Germline-derived CDR1 and CDR2 are SGHRS and YFSETQ. The CDR3 runs to 12 residues. The CDR3 reads CASSLDGDTQYF. The CDR3 DNA is TGCGCCAGCAGCTTGGACGGGGATACGCAGTATTTT.

The chain combines TRBV4-3 with TRBJ2-3, with a tentative D call TRBD2 (5 bases). The V and J ends lost 0 bases and 5 bases respectively, with 12 bases between them. The CDR3 contains 15 residues. Germline CDR1 and CDR2: LGHNA and YSLEER. The CDR3 reads CASSQDALRGDTQYF. The CDR3 region has the DNA TGCGCCAGCAGCCAAGACGCTCTCCGGGGAGATACGCAGTATTTT.

The genes are TRBV2 and TRBJ2-5; D may be TRBD1 (5 bases). From germline, CDR1 is SNHLY and CDR2 FYNNEI. The V and J ends lost 7 bases and 4 bases respectively, with 13 bases between them. The CDR3 contains 13 residues. The CDR3 nucleotides read TGTGCCAGCAATGGGTTAGGGGTAGAGACCCAGTACTTC. Translated, it gives CASNGLGVETQYF.

This chain joins TRBV4-3 and TRBJ2-7; 7 bases agree with TRBD1. Germline CDR1 is LGHNA and CDR2 is YSLEER. Losses at the gene ends were 3 bases for V and 3 bases for J; bases not matched to a gene: 20. The CDR3 is 19 residues long. The CDR3 reads CASSHNRNTQGSHLYEQYF. The CDR3 bases are TGCGCCAGCAGCCACAACCGAAATACACAGGGGTCACACCTCTACGAGCAGTACTTC.

This chain connects TRBV14 to TRBJ2-7, with TRBD1 identical over 7 bases. The J segment lost 6 bases and the V segment lost 1 base, leaving 6 bases of the junction unmatched. This CDR3 comprises 14 residues. CDR1 SGHDN and CDR2 FVKESK come from the germline V gene. CDR3 coding DNA: TGTGCCAGCAGCCAAGGACAGGGTTTAGTCGAGCAGTACTTC. Encoded protein: CASSQGQGLVEQYF. Full variable domain (rest looked up from reference TRBV14 and TRBJ2-7): EAGVTQFPSHSVIEKGQTVTLRCDPISGHDNLYWYRRVMGKEIKFLLHFVKESKQDESGMPNNRFLAERTGGTYSTLKVQPAELEDSGVYFCASSQGQGLVEQYFGPGTRLTVT.

V and J are TRBV18 and TRBJ1-6; D is undetermined. Germline values: CDR1 KGHSH, CDR2 LQKENI. The CDR3 is made up of 15 amino acids. The germline V and J ends were trimmed by 2 bases and 8 bases, with 13 bases remaining between them. CDR3 loop: CASSPVAAKDSPLHF. As DNA, the CDR3 is TGTGCCAGCTCACCAGTGGCGGCAAAAGATTCACCCCTCCACTTT. The variable domain in full, with the rest retrieved from reference TRBV18 and TRBJ1-6, is NAGVMQNPRHLVRRRGQEARLRCSPMKGHSHVYWYRQLPEEGLKFMVYLQKENIIDESGMPKERFSAEFPKEGPSILRIQQVVRGDSAAYFCASSPVAAKDSPLHFGNGTRLTVT.

The gene calls are TRBV7-2 and TRBJ1-1; a weak D match, TRBD1 (5 bases). Trimming took off 5 bases at V and 5 bases at J, with 21 bases between the two ends. The CDR3 loop spans 16 amino acids. Germline CDR1 and CDR2: SGHTA and FQGNSA. The CDR3 sequence: CASSLYRDSLGTEAFF. CDR3 sequence (DNA): TGTGCCAGCAGCCTATACCGGGACTCCCTGGGGACTGAAGCTTTCTTT. The whole variable domain, filled in from reference TRBV7-2 and TRBJ1-1, reads GAGVSQSPSNKVTEKGKDVELRCDPISGHTALYWYRQSLGQGLEFLIYFQGNSAPDKSGLPSDRFSAERTGGSVSTLTIQRTQQEDSAVYLCASSLYRDSLGTEAFFGQGTRLTVV.

There are a few counts of this clone. This chain connects TRBV2 to TRBJ2-7; D is unclear. CDR1 and CDR2 (germline): SNHLY, FYNNEI. The V end lost 5 bases, the J end lost 0 bases, and 11 bases lay between the germline ends. This CDR3 has 14 residues. The CDR3 loop reads CASSKTESSYEQYF. The CDR3 DNA sequence: TGTGCCAGCAGTAAGACTGAGAGCTCCTACGAGCAGTACTTC.

J is TRBJ1-5 and V is TRBV6-5; 7 bases align to TRBD1. The CDR3 has 14 residues. Germline V gene sequence: CDR1 MNHEY, CDR2 SVGAGI. After removal of 8 bases from V and 7 bases from J, the junction contained 11 bases not matched to a gene. The CDR3 reads CASRTGPRGQPQHF. The DNA for the CDR3 is TGTGCCAGCCGGACAGGCCCCCGGGGGCAGCCCCAGCATTTT.

V gene TRBV15 combines with J gene TRBJ1-1, with 8 bases matching TRBD1. The CDR3 extends over 14 amino acids. Germline CDR1 LNHNV, CDR2 YYDKDF (reference sequence). The junction had 5 bases not matched to a gene; V was cut back by 3 bases and J by 5 bases. The CDR3 loop reads CATSSRGRKTEAFF. The CDR3 DNA sequence: TGTGCCACCAGCAGCAGGGGGCGAAAAACTGAAGCTTTCTTT.

The DNA for the CDR3 is TGTGCCAGCAGTTTAAGGGGGCCTAACAATGAGCAGTTCTTC. Its translation: CASSLRGPNNEQFF. This chain uses TRBV27 with TRBJ2-1, with 7 bases lining up with TRBD1. The CDR3 contains 14 residues. CDR1 and CDR2 (germline): MNHEY, SMNVEV (reference sequence). With 2 bases clipped from V and 5 bases from J, the junction kept 3 bases outside the gene matches.

The V gene is TRBV2, the J gene TRBJ1-4; 8 bases agree with TRBD1. J lost 5 bases, V lost 7 bases, and 9 bases had no gene match. CDR1 and CDR2 (germline): SNHLY, FYNNEI. The CDR3 spans 15 residues. CDR3 in amino acids: CASTRDRPQNEKLFF. CDR3 nucleotides: TGTGCCAGCACGAGGGACAGGCCCCAGAATGAAAAACTGTTTTTT.

CDR3 residues: CASSSRGPGGLAGELFF. CDR3 bases: TGTGCCAGCAGCTCCCGTGGTCCAGGGGGGTTAGCCGGGGAGCTGTTTTTT. This chain joins TRBV13 and TRBJ2-2; tentative D call: TRBD1 (7 bases). Trimming left V 4 bases short and J 6 bases short, with 21 bases between. The CDR3 is 17 amino acids. Germline CDR1 reads PRHDT; CDR2 reads FYEKMQ (reference sequence).

This chain links TRBV3-1 (or the pseudogene TRBV3-2) with TRBJ2-5; 12 bases match TRBD2. V lost 11 bases to trimming and J lost 9 bases; unmatched junction nucleotides: 13. The CDR3 spans 14 residues. CDR1 and CDR2 (germline): LGHDT, YNNKEL (reference sequence). The CDR3 DNA sequence: TGTGCCGGGGGGACTAGCGGGTCGACAGGGGCCCAGTACTTC. Translated, it gives CAGGTSGSTGAQYF.

CDR3 region: CASSPPRGDIGIGEAFF. CDR3 nucleotides: TGTGCCAGCTCACCACCTCGGGGGGACATAGGCATAGGTGAAGCTTTCTTT. The V and J genes are TRBV18 and TRBJ1-1; possible D gene TRBD1, 6 bases. Trimming removed 0 bases from V and 7 bases from J, with 21 bases in between. The CDR3 covers 17 residues. The germline gives CDR1 KGHSH, CDR2 LQKENI.

V is TRBV12-3 or TRBV12-4 and J is TRBJ2-7, with a tentative D call TRBD1 (5 bases). Trimming cost V 2 bases and J 3 bases, with 8 bases left between them. This CDR3 is built from 13 residues. CDR3 in amino acids: CASSLTGLYEQYF. The CDR3 DNA reads as TGTGCCAGCAGTTTAACAGGTCTCTACGAGCAGTACTTC.

On this clone: With a much larger clone just one base away, this may be a read error. The chain has TRBV9 and TRBJ1-6; no firm D call. This CDR3 comprises 14 residues. V was shortened by 0 bases and J by 4 bases, with 5 bases between the two germline ends. Germline lookup yields CDR1 SGDLS and CDR2 YYNGEE. The CDR3 is CASSVEQYNSPLHF. Written as DNA, the CDR3 is TGTGCCAGCAGCGTAGAACAGTATAATTCACCCCTCCACTTT.

This clone was seen once. The chain combines TRBV19 with TRBJ1-2, with D possibly being TRBD1 (6 bases). The V end was cut by 3 bases, the J end by 8 bases, with 13 bases between. The germline gives CDR1 LNHDA, CDR2 SQIVND (reference sequence). The CDR3 totals 13 residues. This chain's CDR3 is CASSILGARGYTF. The CDR3 nucleotides read TGTGCCAGTAGTATTTTGGGGGCGCGGGGCTACACCTTC.

The chain combines TRBV7-2 with TRBJ2-7, with D possibly TRBD2 on 5 matching bases. CDR3 length: 15 residues. V was clipped by 3 bases and J by 0 bases, with 12 bases between them. CDR1 is SGHTA and CDR2 is FQGNSA in the germline V gene. The CDR3 DNA sequence: TGTGCCAGCAGCTTGGCGGTGGGGAGCTCCTACGAGCAGTACTTC. The encoded protein is CASSLAVGSSYEQYF.

The chain combines TRBV15 with TRBJ1-1, with 8 bases aligning to TRBD1. Germline-derived CDR1 and CDR2 are LNHNV and YYDKDF (reference sequence). V shed 8 bases, J shed 6 bases, and the junction held 8 bases outside the gene matches. This CDR3 is built from 13 residues. The CDR3 DNA reads as TGTGCCACCCGCCGACAGGGGAGCGCTGAAGCTTTCTTT. This translates into CATRRQGSAEAFF.

This chain connects TRBV7-2 to TRBJ2-2; D is undetermined. CDR1 SGHTA and CDR2 FQGNSA come from the germline V gene. Trimming took off 2 bases at V and 6 bases at J, with 10 bases between the two ends. The CDR3 contains 14 residues. CDR3 region: CASSLLTGSGELFF. In DNA form, the CDR3 reads TGTGCCAGCAGCTTATTGACTGGGTCCGGGGAGCTGTTTTTT. Complete variable domain (other parts from reference TRBV7-2 and TRBJ2-2): GAGVSQSPSNKVTEKGKDVELRCDPISGHTALYWYRQSLGQGLEFLIYFQGNSAPDKSGLPSDRFSAERTGGSVSTLTIQRTQQEDSAVYLCASSLLTGSGELFFGEGSRLTVL.

The table lists this clone with a few counts. The chain couples TRBV4-2 to TRBJ1-1; the D is unclear. Trimming took 0 bases from V and 6 from J, leaving 14 bases between them. The germline V gene encodes CDR1 LGHNA and CDR2 YNFKEQ. The CDR3 sequence is 15 residues long. In nucleotides, the CDR3 is TGTGCCAGCAGCCAAGAGGGCGGGAGATCGTCTGAAGCTTTCTTT. Encoded protein: CASSQEGGRSSEAFF.

CDR3 sequence: CASSSLSGAGAEQFF. CDR3 in DNA: TGTGCCAGCAGCTCATTAAGCGGGGCGGGGGCTGAGCAGTTCTTC. The J gene is TRBJ2-1, the V gene TRBV7-9; TRBD2 is a possible D gene (7 bases). This CDR3 has 15 amino acids. V lost 4 bases to trimming and J lost 9 bases, with 19 bases between them. Germline V gene lookup returns CDR1 SEHNR and CDR2 FQNEAQ (reference sequence).

The chain is built from TRBV5-4 and TRBJ2-1, with 8 bases identical to TRBD2. The V and J ends lost 0 bases and 5 bases, in that order; junction bases with no gene match: 4. Germline loops: CDR1 SGHNT, CDR2 YYREEE (reference sequence). This CDR3 is 15 amino acids long. The CDR3: CASSLETSVNNEQFF. CDR3 nucleotides: TGTGCCAGCAGCTTGGAGACTAGCGTAAACAATGAGCAGTTCTTC.

The chain is built from TRBV29-1 and TRBJ1-5; 9 bases map to TRBD1. V gave up 3 bases and J gave up 9 bases; unmatched junction bases: 15. This CDR3 has 16 residues. CDR1 and CDR2 from the germline V gene are SQVTM and ANQGSEA. The CDR3 nucleotides are TGCAGCGTTGACGGAAGCCCGGGGACAGGGTCGCGGCCCCAGCATTTT. Its translation: CSVDGSPGTGSRPQHF.

V gene TRBV5-6 combines with J gene TRBJ2-2, with TRBD2 matching 8 bases. CDR1 and CDR2 from the germline V gene are SGHDT and YYEEEE. V was pared by 2 bases and J by 7 bases, with 1 base of the junction left unmatched. The CDR3 is made up of 13 amino acids. CDR3 bases: TGTGCCAGCAGCTTAAGCGGGGGCGGGGAGCTGTTTTTT. Translation: CASSLSGGGELFF.